Listed here are 20 T cell receptor beta chains from one sample, sequenced in a study of a mutant IDH1 vaccine in newly diagnosed glioma. Time point denoted: baseline, week 1 (first vaccination visit). Treatment given: pre-vaccination baseline after standard-of-care therapy. Sequenced by immunoSEQ multiplex PCR; TCRdb stores in-frame clones only, minus some. The sample consists of 40,000 or so clones, roughly 80% of them appearing once. The material was PBMCs, obtained from a glioma patient treated with radiotherapy, temozolomide or both. The origin of the receptors is a man aged 35-49 years with glioma. Some clones in this sample may be carry-over from other donors' samples.

The chain joins TRBV5-4 to TRBJ2-5; tentatively, D is TRBD1 or TRBD2 (5 bases each). Germline lookup yields CDR1 SGHNT and CDR2 YYREEE (reference sequence). The CDR3 loop spans 14 amino acids. Between the trimmed V and J ends, which lost 10 bases and 0 bases, there was a span of 16 bases. CDR3 bases: TGTGCCTTTGGATCACCGGGGCACCAAGAGACCCAGTACTTC. This sequence encodes CAFGSPGHQETQYF.

The chain uses TRBV5-4 and TRBJ2-5, with D possibly being TRBD1 (6 bases). The CDR3 length is 14 residues. Looked up from germline, CDR1 is SGHNT and CDR2 is YYREEE (reference sequence). Trimming stripped 4 bases from V and 0 bases from J, with 10 bases between. CDR3 region: CASSVDRYQETQYF. CDR3 coding DNA: TGTGCCAGCAGCGTCGACAGGTACCAAGAGACCCAGTACTTC.

The chain recombines TRBV30 with TRBJ1-6; no firm D call. The germline V and J ends were trimmed by 3 bases and 0 bases, with 12 bases remaining between them. The CDR3 is 16 amino acids. Germline V CDR1 and CDR2: GTSNPN, SVGIG (reference sequence). CDR3 in amino acids: CAWSLDGGSYNSPLHF. The CDR3 bases are TGTGCCTGGAGCTTGGACGGAGGCTCCTATAATTCACCCCTCCACTTT.

This chain joins TRBV27 and TRBJ2-1, with D perhaps given as TRBD1 or TRBD2 (5 bases each). Trimming took off 3 bases at V and 5 bases at J, with 14 bases between the two ends. The CDR3 covers 15 residues. CDR1 is MNHEY, CDR2 SMNVEV, per germline (reference sequence). Here the CDR3 DNA reads TGTGCCAGCAGTTTCGAGGGGTTGGGTAACAATGAGCAGTTCTTC. It specifies CASSFEGLGNNEQFF.

V and J are TRBV18 and TRBJ1-5; TRBD1 agrees at 9 bases. V was pared by 8 bases and J by 4 bases, with 3 bases of the junction left unmatched. The CDR3 length is 13 residues. Germline V CDR1 and CDR2: KGHSH, LQKENI. Here the CDR3 DNA reads TGTGCCAGCCAACAGGGGGCGAATCAGCCCCAGCATTTT. Protein sequence: CASQQGANQPQHF. Filled out from reference TRBV18 and TRBJ1-5, the complete variable domain reads NAGVMQNPRHLVRRRGQEARLRCSPMKGHSHVYWYRQLPEEGLKFMVYLQKENIIDESGMPKERFSAEFPKEGPSILRIQQVVRGDSAAYFCASQQGANQPQHFGDGTRLSIL.

The V call is TRBV19, the J call TRBJ2-1; D possibly uses TRBD1 or TRBD2 (5 bases each). Trimming stripped 5 bases from V and 12 bases from J, with 11 bases between. There are 11 residues in the CDR3. The germline V gene encodes CDR1 LNHDA and CDR2 SQIVND (reference sequence). The CDR3 coding sequence is TGTGCCAGTAGTCAGGGACGTTCGCAGTTCTTC. Its translation is CASSQGRSQFF.

The CDR3 loop reads CASSDSAGGPDTQYF. The CDR3 bases are TGTGCCAGCAGTGACTCGGCGGGGGGGCCAGATACGCAGTATTTT. This chain connects TRBV6-4 to TRBJ2-3; 9 nucleotides agree with TRBD2. The J segment lost 4 bases and the V segment lost 0 bases, leaving 2 bases of the junction unmatched. The germline gives CDR1 MRHNA, CDR2 SNTAGT. The CDR3 consists of 15 residues.

The gene calls are TRBV30 and TRBJ2-3; tentatively, D is TRBD1 (5 bases). V was trimmed by 5 bases and J by 5 bases, leaving 14 bases between them. The CDR3 extends over 13 amino acids. Looked up from germline, CDR1 is GTSNPN and CDR2 is SVGIG (reference sequence). DNA of the CDR3: TGTGCCTGGCGTAGGGGTGAACAAGATACGCAGTATTTT. This sequence encodes CAWRRGEQDTQYF.

This chain joins TRBV7-6 and TRBJ1-2; TRBD1 aligns across 9 bases. The junction had 11 bases not matched to a gene; V was cut back by 4 bases and J by 8 bases. Germline V gene lookup returns CDR1 SGHVS and CDR2 FNYEAQ. The CDR3 contains 15 residues. CDR3 residues: CASSSTGTGFRGYTF. CDR3 DNA sequence: TGTGCCAGCAGCTCGACCGGGACAGGGTTTAGAGGCTACACCTTC.

The J gene is TRBJ2-1, the V gene TRBV5-6; the match to TRBD2 covers 8 bases. Germline lookup yields CDR1 SGHDT and CDR2 YYEEEE. The CDR3 extends over 16 amino acids. The V segment lost 4 bases and the J segment 2 bases; nucleotides outside the gene matches: 8. The CDR3 spells CASSPQGAGAYNEQFF. CDR3 nucleotides: TGTGCCAGCAGCCCCCAGGGAGCGGGGGCCTACAATGAGCAGTTCTTC.

V usage is TRBV28 and J usage is TRBJ1-1, with a weak D call TRBD1 (5 bases). This CDR3 has 12 residues. Germline V CDR1 and CDR2: MDHEN, SYDVKM. The V end was cut by 8 bases, the J end by 7 bases, with 14 bases between. This chain's CDR3 is CASGAGVDEAFF. For the CDR3, the DNA is TGTGCCAGCGGGGCGGGAGTGGATGAAGCTTTCTTT.

The chain employs TRBV7-8 and TRBJ2-5; no definite D call. Germline CDR1 reads SGHVS; CDR2 reads FQNEAQ. The CDR3 is made up of 13 amino acids. Trimming took 0 bases from V and 5 from J, leaving 7 bases between them. The CDR3 protein is CASSLADVETQYF. The CDR3 DNA reads as TGTGCCAGCAGCTTAGCCGACGTGGAGACCCAGTACTTC.

The rearrangement joins TRBV6-5 to TRBJ2-3, with D possibly matching TRBD1 (5 bases). CDR3 length: 14 residues. Germline lookup yields CDR1 MNHEY and CDR2 SVGAGI. V lost 0 bases and J 5 bases, leaving 9 bases between the germline ends. Written as DNA, the CDR3 is TGTGCCAGCAGTTACTCGGCACAGGAAGATACGCAGTATTTT. Translated, it gives CASSYSAQEDTQYF.

Here the CDR3 reads CASSWDSPRNQPQHF. For the CDR3, the DNA is TGTGCCAGCAGCTGGGACTCTCCCCGAAATCAGCCCCAGCATTTT. The J gene is TRBJ1-5, the V gene TRBV12-1. TRBV12-1 is a listed pseudogene. The CDR3 has 15 residues.

This chain links TRBV19 with TRBJ1-4; 8 bases line up with TRBD1. Germline CDR1 LNHDA, CDR2 SQIVND (reference sequence). The CDR3 spans 14 residues. V was clipped by 7 bases and J by 4 bases; unmatched bases: 5. Written as DNA, the CDR3 is TGTGCCAGTACCATCACAGGGGGTAATGAAAAACTGTTTTTT. Translation: CASTITGGNEKLFF.

V and J are TRBV28 and TRBJ1-5; D is unresolved. Germline V gene sequence: CDR1 MDHEN, CDR2 SYDVKM. This CDR3 is built from 12 residues. The V and J ends lost 5 bases and 7 bases respectively, with 9 bases between them. The chain's CDR3 is CASSQWAQPQHF. The CDR3 DNA reads TGTGCCAGCAGTCAGTGGGCCCAGCCCCAGCATTTT.

The CDR3 nucleotides are TGTGCCTGGAGTGTACGGGGTGGCTACACCTTC. Translated: CAWSVRGGYTF. The genes are TRBV30 and TRBJ1-2; D gene unclear. The CDR3 length is 11 residues. Trimming left V 0 bases short and J 7 bases short, with 6 bases between. Germline CDR1 is GTSNPN and CDR2 is SVGIG (reference sequence). Together with reference TRBV30 and TRBJ1-2, the CDR3 gives the full variable domain: SQTIHQWPATLVQPVGSPLSLECTVEGTSNPNLYWYRQAAGRGLQLLFYSVGIGQISSEVPQNLSASRPQDRQFILSSKKLLLSDSGFYLCAWSVRGGYTFGSGTRLTVV.

This rearrangement joins TRBV28 to TRBJ2-7, with 11 bases fitting TRBD1. Trimming at V came to 6 bases and at J to 1 base, leaving 5 bases not matched to a gene. Germline V gives CDR1 MDHEN, CDR2 SYDVKM. The CDR3 spans 15 residues. DNA of the CDR3: TGTGCCAGCAGCCTTGGACAGGGGGCTTCCTACGAGCAGTACTTC. This encodes CASSLGQGASYEQYF. The variable domain in full, with the rest retrieved from reference TRBV28 and TRBJ2-7, is DVKVTQSSRYLVKRTGEKVFLECVQDMDHENMFWYRQDPGLGLRLIYFSYDVKMKEKGDIPEGYSVSREKKERFSLILESASTNQTSMYLCASSLGQGASYEQYFGPGTRLTVT.

The rearrangement uses TRBV7-4 and TRBJ2-3; D gene uncertain. This CDR3 is 16 amino acids long. Germline CDR1 SGHVT, CDR2 SQSDAQ. Trimming left V 3 bases short and J 9 bases short, with 22 bases between. Here the CDR3 DNA reads TGTGCCAGCAGCTTCAGTTTGATGCCAAGGTCTTGCACGCAGTATTTT. Its translation is CASSFSLMPRSCTQYF.

This clone was picked up one time. CDR3 bases: TGCGCCAGCAGCTCCCCCGAAGGACAACCCTACGAGCAGTACTTC. Translated, it gives CASSSPEGQPYEQYF. The rearrangement joins TRBV4-1 to TRBJ2-7, with a possible D match to TRBD1 (5 bases). From germline, CDR1 is MGHRA and CDR2 YSYEKL. V was shortened by 5 bases and J by 2 bases, with 16 bases between the two germline ends. CDR3 size: 15 residues.